Sequencing of this T cell receptor beta chain was carried out in a study of T cell responses to AZD1222 COVID-19 vaccine. Findings and caveats of the study: Receipt of two AZD1222 doses was followed by a rise in Spike-specific TCR breadth and depth. At baseline, seropositivity was found in only six AZD1222 recipients. It should be noted that donors were predominantly white British and more often female, and clonal diversity was possibly underestimated.

Trimming pared 2 bases from V and 0 bases from J, leaving 9 bases between. CDR3 length equals 15 residues. The germline V gene has CDR1 SGHTS and CDR2 YDEGEE. This table comes from immunoSEQ multiplex PCR, and its TCRdb copy is limited to in-frame clones, with some not included. The sample lists 90,000 to 150,000 clones, 89% occurring once. A word on this clone: What it recognizes is unknown.

This specimen consisted of peripheral blood, obtained on day 0 of AZD1222 vaccination. The gene calls are TRBV5-8 and TRBJ1-5; D is uncertain. The receptor was isolated from an adult in good health. DNA for the CDR3: TGTGCCAGCAGCTTAGCTGCTAATAGCAATCAGCCCCAGCATTTT. Protein: CASSLAANSNQPQHF.